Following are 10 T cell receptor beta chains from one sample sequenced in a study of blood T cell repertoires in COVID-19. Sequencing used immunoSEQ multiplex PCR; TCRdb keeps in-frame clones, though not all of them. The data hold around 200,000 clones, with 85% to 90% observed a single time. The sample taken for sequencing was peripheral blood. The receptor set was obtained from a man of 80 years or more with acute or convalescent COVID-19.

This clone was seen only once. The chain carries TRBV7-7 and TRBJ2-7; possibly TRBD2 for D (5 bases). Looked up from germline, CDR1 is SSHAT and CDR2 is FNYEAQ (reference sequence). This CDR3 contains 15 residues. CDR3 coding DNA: TGTGCTAGCAGCAGACGGGGTCTTACCTCCTACGAGCAGTACGTC. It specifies CASSRRGLTSYEQYV.

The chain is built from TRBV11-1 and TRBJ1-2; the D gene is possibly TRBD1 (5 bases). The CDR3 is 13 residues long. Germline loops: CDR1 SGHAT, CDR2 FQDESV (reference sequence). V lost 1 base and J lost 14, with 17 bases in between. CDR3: CASSLGGTGEETF. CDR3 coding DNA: TGTGCCAGCAGCTTAGGAGGCACAGGAGAAGAGACCTTC.

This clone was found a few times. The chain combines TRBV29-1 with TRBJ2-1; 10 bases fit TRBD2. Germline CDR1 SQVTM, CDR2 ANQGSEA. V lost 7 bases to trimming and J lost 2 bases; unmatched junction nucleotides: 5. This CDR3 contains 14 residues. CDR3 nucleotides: TGCAGCGGACTCGGGACTAGCGCCTACAATGAGCAGTTCTTC. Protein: CSGLGTSAYNEQFF.

CDR3 loop: CSVEGPPGTEAFF. The CDR3 bases are TGCAGCGTTGAGGGCCCCCCGGGGACTGAAGCTTTCTTT. This chain connects TRBV29-1 to TRBJ1-1; D is uncertain. V lost 3 bases, J lost 5 bases, and 13 bases lay in between. The CDR3 is 13 amino acids. Germline CDR1 reads SQVTM; CDR2 reads ANQGSEA. Based on the CDR3 plus reference TRBV29-1 and TRBJ1-1, the full variable domain is SAVISQKPSRDICQRGTSLTIQCQVDSQVTMMFWYRQQPGQSLTLIATANQGSEATYESGFVIDKFPISRPNLTFSTLTVSNMSPEDSSIYLCSVEGPPGTEAFFGQGTRLTVV.

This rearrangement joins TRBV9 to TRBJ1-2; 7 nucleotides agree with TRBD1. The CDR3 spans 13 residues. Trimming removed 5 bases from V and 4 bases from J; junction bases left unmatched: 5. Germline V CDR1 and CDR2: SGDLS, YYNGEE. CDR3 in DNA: TGTGCCAGCAGTGAACAGGGGAGCTATGGCTACACCTTC. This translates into CASSEQGSYGYTF. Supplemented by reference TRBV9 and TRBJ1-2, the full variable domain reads DSGVTQTPKHLITATGQRVTLRCSPRSGDLSVYWYQQSLDQGLQFLIQYYNGEERAKGNILERFSAQQFPDLHSELNLSSLELGDSALYFCASSEQGSYGYTFGSGTRLTVV.

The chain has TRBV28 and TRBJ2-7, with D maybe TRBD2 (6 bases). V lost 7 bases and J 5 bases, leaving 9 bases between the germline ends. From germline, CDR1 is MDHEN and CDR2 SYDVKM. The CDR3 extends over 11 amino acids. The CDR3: CASIGGHEQYF. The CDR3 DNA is TGTGCCAGCATCGGGGGTCACGAGCAGTACTTC. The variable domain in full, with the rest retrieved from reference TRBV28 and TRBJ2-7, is DVKVTQSSRYLVKRTGEKVFLECVQDMDHENMFWYRQDPGLGLRLIYFSYDVKMKEKGDIPEGYSVSREKKERFSLILESASTNQTSMYLCASIGGHEQYFGPGTRLTVT.

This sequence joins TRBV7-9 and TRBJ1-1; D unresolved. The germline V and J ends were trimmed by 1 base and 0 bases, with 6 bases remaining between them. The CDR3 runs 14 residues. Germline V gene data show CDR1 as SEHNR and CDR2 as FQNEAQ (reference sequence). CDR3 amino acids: CASSLGAVNTEAFF. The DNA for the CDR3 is TGTGCCAGCAGCTTAGGTGCGGTGAACACTGAAGCTTTCTTT.

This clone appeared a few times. CDR3 loop: CASSYSGNYQETQYF. CDR3 sequence (DNA): TGTGCCAGCAGTTACTCTGGCAATTACCAAGAGACCCAGTACTTC. The chain links TRBV6-5 to TRBJ2-5; D is unclear. The germline CDR1 and CDR2 sequences are MNHEY and SVGAGI. The V end lost 0 bases, the J end lost 0 bases, and 8 bases lay between the germline ends. CDR3 length: 15 amino acids.

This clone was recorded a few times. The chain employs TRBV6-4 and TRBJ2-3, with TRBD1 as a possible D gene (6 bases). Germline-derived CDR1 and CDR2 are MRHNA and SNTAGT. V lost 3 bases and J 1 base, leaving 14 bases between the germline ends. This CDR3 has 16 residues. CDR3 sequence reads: CASSENRDGGTDTQYF. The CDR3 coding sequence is TGTGCCAGCAGTGAAAACAGGGACGGAGGCACAGATACGCAGTATTTT.

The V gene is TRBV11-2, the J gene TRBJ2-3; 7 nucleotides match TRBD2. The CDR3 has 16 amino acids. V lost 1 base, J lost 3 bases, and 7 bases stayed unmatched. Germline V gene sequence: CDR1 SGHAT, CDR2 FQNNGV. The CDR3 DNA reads TGTGCCAGCAGCTTAGTTGGCGGGAGTAGGACAGATACGCAGTATTTT. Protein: CASSLVGGSRTDTQYF.